A selection of T cell receptor beta chains follows, all from one sample in a study of STAT5B mutations in CD4+ large granular lymphocyte leukemia. Repertoires were generated with immunoSEQ multiplex PCR, while TCRdb's copy carries only in-frame clones and drops some. The table shows tens of thousands of clones, with roughly 79% occurring only once. Sequencing used CD4+ T cells from blood buffy coats. Receptor source: a human donor in good health. The conserved cysteine and the conserved F or W are not part of the CDR3 here. The order of the fields is J gene, V gene, CDR3 protein.

TRBJ2-6,TRBV5-1,ASSPGLLGVGANVLT
TRBJ2-6,TRBV6-1,ASSDPGAGANVLT
TRBJ1-1,TRBV5-4,ASSPHVVNTEAF
TRBJ1-2,TRBV11-3,ASSSTGGYGGYT
TRBJ2-7,TRBV27,ASSLKGRDEQY
TRBJ2-2,TRBV5-1,ASSSSNTGELF
TRBJ2-6,TRBV30,ALAPLSGANVLT
TRBJ2-1,TRBV11-3,ASSLGQAVYNEQF
TRBJ1-2,TRBV29-1,SVEGRSGNGYT
TRBJ1-2,TRBV19,ASKQRTGEGYT
TRBJ2-1,TRBV2,ASSVVASGNNEQF
TRBJ1-5,TRBV11-2,ASSPSWGARGQPQH
TRBJ2-6,TRBV6-5,ASSSISGANVLT
TRBJ2-3,TRBV5-1,ASSVTGSTDTQY
TRBJ1-2,TRBV7-9,ASSRDRVNGYT
TRBJ2-5,TRBV7-9,ASSLAAASGAQETQY
TRBJ1-1,TRBV29-1,SGIGVNTEAF
TRBJ2-7,TRBV13,AIQQLYEQY
TRBJ2-5,TRBV7-9,ASSSLGGETQY
TRBJ1-2,TRBV19,ASNRDTYNYGYT
TRBJ1-2,TRBV29-1,SASVNLLNNYGYT
TRBJ2-3,TRBV10-1,ASSSRLKGYTDTQY
TRBJ2-1,TRBV25-1,ASSREGGNYNEQF
TRBJ2-5,TRBV20-1,SARKGETQY
TRBJ2-1,TRBV2,ASKQAVSYNEQF
TRBJ2-7,TRBV10-3,AITSDRARYEQY
TRBJ1-3,TRBV30,ACLTANGNTIY
TRBJ1-2,TRBV6-1,ASSEYQGGNGYT